The 14 T cell receptor beta chains given below trace back to one sample, sequenced in a study of T cell repertoires in cytomegalovirus infection. TCRdb re-called the reads with MiXCR, one entry per CDR3 protein. Seen here are around 530,000 distinct CDR3 sequences, 26% observed once, and the top ten hold 13%. The sample taken for sequencing was PBMCs. Receptors were obtained from a human donor in good health (CMV status not recorded). Some clones in this sample may be carry-over from other donors' samples.

This clonotype was observed many times. The chain is built from TRBV7-2 and TRBJ2-1; no definite D call. Trimming took 4 bases from V and 5 from J, leaving 3 bases between them. CDR1 and CDR2 from the germline V gene are SGHTA and FQGNSA. The CDR3 length is 11 residues. This CDR3 is CASSYHNEQFF. The CDR3 region has the DNA TGTGCCAGCAGCTACCACAATGAGCAGTTCTTC.

The chain joins TRBV28 to TRBJ2-1; 14 bases map to TRBD2. Germline V gene lookup returns CDR1 MDHEN and CDR2 SYDVKM. CDR3 length: 17 residues. The V gene end was trimmed by 5 bases and the J gene end by 9 bases; junction bases not matched to a gene: 12. CDR3 residues: CASSGGGTSGSWGEQFF. The CDR3 bases are TGTGCCAGCAGTGGGGGCGGGACTAGCGGGAGTTGGGGTGAGCAGTTCTTC. The whole variable domain, filled in from reference TRBV28 and TRBJ2-1, reads DVKVTQSSRYLVKRTGEKVFLECVQDMDHENMFWYRQDPGLGLRLIYFSYDVKMKEKGDIPEGYSVSREKKERFSLILESASTNQTSMYLCASSGGGTSGSWGEQFFGPGTRLTVL.

The gene calls are TRBV4-2 and TRBJ2-1; 9 positions agree with TRBD2. The CDR3 loop spans 15 amino acids. The germline V gene has CDR1 LGHNA and CDR2 YNFKEQ. Trimming removed 3 bases from V and 5 bases from J; junction bases left unmatched: 5. In DNA form, the CDR3 reads TGTGCCAGCAGCCAGGGACTAGCCTCAAACAATGAGCAGTTCTTC. Translation gives CASSQGLASNNEQFF.

The rearrangement links TRBV20-1 to TRBJ1-2, with D unclear. The CDR3 extends over 15 amino acids. In germline, CDR1 is DFQATT, CDR2 SNEGSKA (reference sequence). The V and J ends lost 0 bases and 2 bases respectively, with 13 bases between them. CDR3 DNA: TGCAGTGCTAGAGATAGGATTATAGGGAACTATGGCTACACCTTC. Translation: CSARDRIIGNYGYTF.

This chain links TRBV5-1 with TRBJ1-2; 9 bases are a match to TRBD1. With 0 bases clipped from V and 4 bases from J, the junction kept 7 bases outside the gene matches. The CDR3 sequence is 16 residues long. The germline CDR1 and CDR2 sequences are SGHRS and YFSETQ. The CDR3 sequence: CASSLDRGQGGYGYTF. CDR3 in DNA: TGCGCCAGCAGCTTGGACAGGGGGCAAGGAGGCTATGGCTACACCTTC.

This clonotype came up a few times. V gene TRBV20-1 combines with J gene TRBJ2-7; D assignment may be TRBD1 or TRBD2 (5 bases each). V was clipped by 6 bases and J by 5 bases, with 14 bases between them. Per germline, CDR1 DFQATT and CDR2 SNEGSKA (reference sequence). This CDR3 has 12 residues. The CDR3 is CSARGTFNEQYF. The CDR3, as DNA: TGCAGTGCCCGAGGGACCTTTAACGAGCAGTACTTC.

This clonotype was seen at least ten times. V usage is TRBV20-1 and J usage is TRBJ1-2; TRBD1 matches at 9 bases. V lost 2 bases to trimming and J lost 3 bases; unmatched junction nucleotides: 7. Germline loops: CDR1 DFQATT, CDR2 SNEGSKA (reference sequence). The CDR3 is 15 amino acids. The CDR3: CSARPGTGRDYGYTF. The CDR3 DNA is TGCAGTGCTAGACCTGGGACAGGGAGGGACTATGGCTACACCTTC.

This sequence joins TRBV7-6 and TRBJ2-5, with 7 bases matching TRBD2. V gave up 3 bases and J gave up 0 bases; unmatched junction bases: 13. CDR3 length: 18 residues. The germline CDR1 and CDR2 sequences are SGHVS and FNYEAQ. The DNA of the CDR3 is TGTGCCAGCAGCTTCAGTTTCGGGGGGAACTTGTACCAAGAGACCCAGTACTTC. Protein: CASSFSFGGNLYQETQYF. The whole variable domain, filled in from reference TRBV7-6 and TRBJ2-5, reads GAGVSQSPRYKVTKRGQDVALRCDPISGHVSLYWYRQALGQGPEFLTYFNYEAQQDKSGLPNDRFSAERPEGSISTLTIQRTEQRDSAMYRCASSFSFGGNLYQETQYFGPGTRLLVL.

The table lists this clonotype with a few counts. The chain uses TRBV7-3 and TRBJ1-2; 12 nucleotides match TRBD1. Germline lookup yields CDR1 SGHTA and CDR2 FQGTGA. CDR3 size: 15 residues. Trimming at V came to 5 bases and at J to 4 bases, leaving 5 bases not matched to a gene. This CDR3 reads CASSPGQGAPYGYTF. The DNA for the CDR3 is TGTGCCAGCAGCCCGGGACAGGGGGCCCCCTATGGCTACACCTTC. The whole variable domain, filled in from reference TRBV7-3 and TRBJ1-2, reads GAGVSQTPSNKVTEKGKYVELRCDPISGHTALYWYRQSLGQGPEFLIYFQGTGAADDSGLPNDRFFAVRPEGSVSTLKIQRTERGDSAVYLCASSPGQGAPYGYTFGSGTRLTVV.

The rearrangement links TRBV12-3 or TRBV12-4 to TRBJ2-3, with 8 positions matching TRBD2. Losses at the gene ends were 7 bases for V and 0 bases for J; bases not matched to a gene: 3. This CDR3 has 14 residues. CDR3 protein: CASKTSGSTDTQYF. CDR3 coding DNA: TGTGCCAGCAAAACTAGCGGCAGCACAGATACGCAGTATTTT.

The gene calls are TRBV12-3 or TRBV12-4 and TRBJ1-2, with D possibly TRBD1 on 6 matching bases. The CDR3 has 15 amino acids. The V and J ends lost 2 bases and 8 bases respectively, with 18 bases between them. CDR3 nucleotide sequence: TGTGCCAGCAGTTTAACGCATCGGGGGGCTCGGGGCTACACCTTC. As protein: CASSLTHRGARGYTF.

This clonotype showed up many times. The gene calls are TRBV12-3 or TRBV12-4 and TRBJ2-7; 7 bases align to TRBD2. CDR3 length equals 14 residues. V shed 10 bases, J shed 0 bases, and the junction held 9 bases outside the gene matches. For the CDR3, the DNA is TGTGCCAACACCTTACAGCGGGACTCCTACGAGCAGTACGTC. Protein: CANTLQRDSYEQYV.

The rearrangement uses TRBV19 and TRBJ2-3; D may be TRBD1 (6 bases). CDR1 is LNHDA, CDR2 SQIVND, per germline (reference sequence). V lost 8 bases, J lost 6 bases, and 27 bases lay in between. The CDR3 is 17 amino acids. The DNA of the CDR3 is TGTGCCAGTCGACCCAGGGGCGGACGGATGGGCCCGGATACGCAGTATTTT. Its translation is CASRPRGGRMGPDTQYF.

J is TRBJ1-1 and V is TRBV7-9, with D maybe TRBD1 (6 bases). The V gene's germline CDR1 is SEHNR and CDR2 FQNEAQ (reference sequence). The CDR3 is 15 residues long. Trimming cost V 6 bases and J 2 bases, with 16 bases left between them. CDR3 loop: CASSSGHRPNTEAFF. The CDR3 DNA reads as TGTGCCAGCAGTTCGGGACATCGGCCCAACACTGAAGCTTTCTTT.